Below are 9 T cell receptor beta chains sequenced from a single sample in a study of blood T cell repertoires in COVID-19 (dated by TCRdb to the early 2020s). The library relied on the immunoSEQ multiplex PCR assay. TCRdb stores this immuneACCESS table with in-frame sequences only. Part of the clones is absent; in the studies checked, under half of the shortfall reflects unresolved V genes, and no reason is known for the rest. In all, the sample holds 130,000 or so clones, and around 83% of those were seen once. The ten biggest clones cover approximately 8% of the sample. Sequencing used peripheral blood. All receptors come from a woman aged 55-75 years with acute or convalescent COVID-19.

This chain uses TRBV5-4 with TRBJ1-2; TRBD1 matches at 7 bases. The CDR3 has 15 residues. The junction had 10 bases not matched to a gene; V was cut back by 0 bases and J by 8 bases. Per the germline V gene, CDR1 is SGHNT and CDR2 is YYREEE (reference sequence). The CDR3 nucleotides read TGTGCCAGCAGCTTGGGCGCATCGACAGGGCGGGGCTACACCTTC. Its translation is CASSLGASTGRGYTF.

The V and J genes are TRBV12-5 and TRBJ1-1, with 7 bases matching TRBD1. The CDR3 is 14 amino acids. The V and J ends lost 0 bases and 11 bases, in that order; junction bases with no gene match: 9. CDR1 and CDR2 (germline): LGHNT, FRNRAP. The CDR3 spells CASGLVNRGGLAFF. In DNA form, the CDR3 reads TGTGCTAGTGGTTTGGTGAACAGGGGAGGTCTGGCTTTCTTT. Looking up the rest from reference TRBV12-5 and TRBJ1-1 gives the full variable domain: DARVTQTPRHKVTEMGQEVTMRCQPILGHNTVFWYRQTMMQGLELLAYFRNRAPLDDSGMPKDRFSAEMPDATLATLKIQPSEPRDSAVYFCASGLVNRGGLAFFGQGTRLTVV.

As for this clone: Distinct nucleotide sequences in the sample also encode this CDR3. This rearrangement joins TRBV5-1 to TRBJ1-3, with a possible D match to TRBD1 (6 bases). The CDR3 loop spans 16 amino acids. Germline loops: CDR1 SGHRS, CDR2 YFSETQ. Trimming shortened V by 2 bases and J by 1 base, and 13 bases separated the two germline ends. The CDR3 loop is CASSFGQGSSGNTIYF. CDR3 bases: TGCGCCAGCAGCTTCGGTCAGGGGTCTTCTGGAAACACCATATATTTT.

The V call is TRBV3-1 (or the pseudogene TRBV3-2), the J call TRBJ1-4, with D tentatively TRBD1 (5 bases). V lost 10 bases and J lost 13, with 19 bases in between. Per germline, CDR1 LGHDT and CDR2 YNNKEL (reference sequence). The length of the CDR3 is 12 residues. The DNA of the CDR3 is TGTGCCACCGGGACTGAAGGTCTTAGACTGTTTTTT. Translation gives CATGTEGLRLFF.

The rearrangement links TRBV4-1 to TRBJ1-6; D is perhaps TRBD1 (5 bases). The length of the CDR3 is 15 residues. From germline, CDR1 is MGHRA and CDR2 YSYEKL. V was clipped by 2 bases and J by 8 bases, with 13 bases between them. The CDR3 DNA reads TGCGCCAGCAGCCAAACGGGCAGGGACTATTCACCCCTCCACTTT. Amino acid sequence: CASSQTGRDYSPLHF.

J is TRBJ2-7 and V is TRBV19, with 8 bases identical to TRBD1. V lost 3 bases, J lost 5 bases, and 3 bases stayed unmatched. Germline CDR1 reads LNHDA; CDR2 reads SQIVND (reference sequence). The CDR3 is made up of 13 amino acids. This chain's CDR3 is CASSMTGAHEQYF. The CDR3 nucleotides are TGTGCCAGTAGTATGACAGGGGCCCACGAGCAGTACTTC. Full variable domain (rest looked up from reference TRBV19 and TRBJ2-7): DGGITQSPKYLFRKEGQNVTLSCEQNLNHDAMYWYRQDPGQGLRLIYYSQIVNDFQKGDIAEGYSVSREKKESFPLTVTSAQKNPTAFYLCASSMTGAHEQYFGPGTRLTVT.

The chain joins TRBV5-1 to TRBJ2-7; TRBD1 aligns across 7 bases. The ends lost 5 bases at V and 2 bases at J; junction bases unmatched: 4. This CDR3 region has 13 residues. CDR1 is SGHRS, CDR2 YFSETQ, per germline. The CDR3 is CASRQGPAYEQYF. The CDR3 DNA sequence: TGCGCCAGCAGACAGGGGCCAGCCTACGAGCAGTACTTC.

The V call is TRBV7-9, the J call TRBJ1-1; 8 bases are a match to TRBD1. The CDR3 runs to 13 residues. V dropped 5 bases and J dropped 8; count of bases not matched to a gene: 7. Germline lookup yields CDR1 SEHNR and CDR2 FQNEAQ (reference sequence). The DNA of the CDR3 is TGTGCCAGCAGCCGCTTTGACAGGGGCGAAGCTTTCTTT. It is translated as CASSRFDRGEAFF.

This clone appeared a single time. The chain carries TRBV5-8 and TRBJ2-1; perhaps TRBD2 as D (6 bases). The ends were cut back, 2 bases at V and 8 bases at J, with 14 bases in the middle. The CDR3 is 14 residues long. Germline loops: CDR1 SGHTS, CDR2 YDEGEE. In DNA form, the CDR3 reads TGTGCCAGCAGCTTCTCCCAAGCGGGCGATGAGCAGTTCTTC. This translates into CASSFSQAGDEQFF.